This T cell receptor beta chain was retrieved from a study of blood T cell repertoires in COVID-19 (dated by TCRdb to between 2020 and 2021). With respect to the entire study: Samples covering the acute and convalescent phases of COVID-19 were provided by collaborators in the United States, Italy and Spain. The repertoires were released in a freely available public database intended as a resource for research on the immune response to SARS-CoV-2. HLA class I and class II types, where available, came from metadata supplied by the sample provider rather than from assay-based typing. Nearly every sample came with metadata listing a de-identified subject ID, COVID-19 status, age in years and sex. The material from the prospective study consisted of cDNA or gDNA derived from T cells, B-cell-depleted T cells, or PBMCs. Samples came from the ongoing ImmuneRACE study (first 160 participants) plus 1,254 subjects from 6 global collaborators. The dataset comprised deeply sampled blood TCRbeta repertoires from subjects exposed to, actively infected with, or recovered from COVID-19. The investigation overall reported the following: How much clinical and demographic metadata was included differed by source and by participant, and the metadata was provided uncurated.

Turning to this clone: Its antigen target is currently unknown. No clone much larger than this one lies a single base away; base qualities are absent.

Per the germline V gene (reference sequence), GTSNPN is the CDR1 and SVGIG is the CDR2. CDR3 length: 16 amino acids, cysteine to phenylalanine. CDR3 DNA only is kept here, 48 bases in frame from base 1. Trimming accounts for 0 bases at V and 5 bases at J, while the number of junction bases matched to no gene is 11. The immunoSEQ Assay, a bias-controlled multiplex PCR, was used to amplify TCRbeta CDR3 regions from genomic DNA. From the authors' description of their analysis: The number of nucleated cells in each sample was estimated by amplification of reference gene primers within the assay. To quantify the absolute abundance of each unique TCRbeta CDR3 rearrangement, sequence reads were collapsed and filtered. Productive Simpson clonality was computed per sample as the square root of Simpson's diversity index over productive rearrangements. As stored in TCRdb, this immuneACCESS dataset retains in-frame rearrangements with V and J assigned. A fraction of the clones does not appear; measured against another copy, unresolved V genes explain less than half of the discrepancy, and the remainder lacks a known reason. Clone size and the V and J calls come from that table; the DNA yielded D and trimming. Recorded for this sample are more than 300,000 clones; approximately 88% of them occurred a single time. The top ten constitute under 8% of the sample.

Samples from volunteer blood donors who had recovered from COVID-19 were contributed by a second Seattle source. Collaborating institutions collected whole blood in K2EDTA tubes following their own protocols. For TCRbeta analysis, collaborators shipped samples as frozen whole blood, isolated PBMCs, or DNA extracted from either of those sample types. This chain is built from TRBV30 and TRBJ2-5; TRBD2 fits 8 bases in the junction. Sequenced: peripheral blood. This receptor was identified in a man between 18 and 35 years old who had recovered from COVID-19. This receptor carries the CDR3 CAWSVGLAASGETQYF. The DNA reads TGTGCCTGGAGTGTTGGACTAGCAGCATCGGGGGAGACCCAGTACTTC.